One sample yielded the 18 T cell receptor beta chains listed below, sequenced in a study of Ad26.COV2.S vaccination and SARS-CoV-2 variants. Assay: immunoSEQ multiplex PCR; the TCRdb copy retains only in-frame clones and omits some. This sample has hundreds of thousands of clones, with 80% to 90% found just once. Treatment described: roughly 20 received Ad26.COV2.S at low or high dose, single or two shots; several received placebo; per-sample allocation not given. Sampling was performed 63 days after the first vaccine or placebo injection. This specimen consisted of peripheral blood, obtained in a trial of Ad26.COV2.S vaccine versus placebo. The source is a person between 18 and 65 years old who received the Ad26.COV2.S COVID-19 vaccine or a placebo.

V and J are TRBV9 and TRBJ1-3; D remains ambiguous. Deletions cut 0 bases from V and 3 bases from J, with 10 bases between. The germline V gene has CDR1 SGDLS and CDR2 YYNGEE. The CDR3 has 15 amino acids. The CDR3 reads CASSVGVGSGNTIYF. In DNA form, the CDR3 reads TGTGCCAGCAGCGTAGGGGTAGGGAGTGGAAACACCATATATTTT.

This chain joins TRBV27 and TRBJ2-2, with D possibly being TRBD2 (6 bases). The CDR3 is 15 residues long. Germline V lookup: CDR1 MNHEY, CDR2 SMNVEV (reference sequence). The V gene lost 8 bases and the J gene lost 2 bases, with 15 bases spanning the gap. The CDR3 here is CASRPGEPNTGELFF. The DNA of the CDR3 is TGTGCCAGCCGCCCGGGGGAACCAAACACCGGGGAGCTGTTTTTT.

This chain uses TRBV13 with TRBJ2-7, with D perhaps TRBD1 (7 bases). Germline V gene sequence: CDR1 PRHDT, CDR2 FYEKMQ (reference sequence). V lost 1 base, J lost 6 bases, and 16 bases lay in between. The CDR3 consists of 15 residues. The CDR3 DNA sequence: TGTGCCAGCAGCTTAGCGGACAGGCCGGGGGCCGAGCAGTACTTC. It is translated as CASSLADRPGAEQYF.

The genes are TRBV5-6 and TRBJ2-3; D remains unclear. Germline V gene lookup returns CDR1 SGHDT and CDR2 YYEEEE. Trimming removed 4 bases at V and 2 bases at J, with 5 bases between. The CDR3 covers 12 residues. CDR3 sequence: CASSLFTDTQYF. The CDR3 nucleotides read TGTGCCAGCAGCCTCTTCACAGATACGCAGTATTTT.

The CDR3 coding sequence is TGTGCCAGCAGCTGGGACCGCGATAGGGAGCAGTACTTC. Protein product: CASSWDRDREQYF. The V and J genes are TRBV6-6 and TRBJ2-7, with D perhaps given as TRBD1 or TRBD2 (5 bases each). Germline V lookup: CDR1 MNHNY, CDR2 SVGAGI (reference sequence). This CDR3 region has 13 residues. The V end was cut by 6 bases, the J end by 7 bases, with 16 bases between.

The V and J genes are TRBV24-1 and TRBJ2-2; D is unclear. Deletions cut 3 bases from V and 4 bases from J, with 5 bases between. This CDR3 is built from 13 residues. Looked up from germline, CDR1 is KGHDR and CDR2 is SFDVKD. The CDR3 region has the DNA TGTGCCACCAGTGATGGGGTCACCGGGGAGCTGTTTTTT. This gives the protein CATSDGVTGELFF.

The chain uses TRBV2 and TRBJ2-1; 7 bases match TRBD2. The V gene's germline CDR1 is SNHLY and CDR2 FYNNEI. This CDR3 comprises 12 residues. The V gene end was trimmed by 0 bases and the J gene end by 14 bases; junction bases not matched to a gene: 4. The DNA of the CDR3 is TGTGCCAGCAGTGAAGCGGGAACTAGCGAGTTCTTC. Translated: CASSEAGTSEFF. The full variable domain, rest sourced from reference TRBV2 and TRBJ2-1, is EPEVTQTPSHQVTQMGQEVILRCVPISNHLYFYWYRQILGQKVEFLVSFYNNEISEKSEIFDDQFSVERPDGSNFTLKIRSTKLEDSAMYFCASSEAGTSEFFGPGTRLTVL.

The CDR3 DNA sequence: TGCGCCAGCAGCTATACCGGGACAGGGGACCAGCCCCAGCATTTT. Translated, it gives CASSYTGTGDQPQHF. V is TRBV5-1 and J is TRBJ1-5; TRBD1 aligns across 10 bases. Germline values: CDR1 SGHRS, CDR2 YFSETQ. The CDR3 length is 15 residues. The trim removed 3 bases at V and 7 bases at J, leaving 7 bases unmatched.

The gene calls are TRBV4-2 and TRBJ1-4; no clear D gene. V lost 1 base and J lost 0, with 12 bases in between. The CDR3 consists of 17 residues. Germline values: CDR1 LGHNA, CDR2 YNFKEQ. In nucleotides, the CDR3 is TGTGCCAGCAGCCAAGGGTCAAACAGTGCAACTAATGAAAAACTGTTTTTT. It codes for CASSQGSNSATNEKLFF.

DNA for the CDR3: TGCGCCAGCAGCTCCGGGGGAGCGGTCAATGAGCAGTTCTTC. Encoded protein: CASSSGGAVNEQFF. This chain links TRBV5-1 with TRBJ2-1; D possibly corresponds to TRBD2 (6 bases). Trimming stripped 3 bases from V and 6 bases from J, with 13 bases between. Germline V gene lookup returns CDR1 SGHRS and CDR2 YFSETQ. The CDR3 contains 14 residues.

V and J are TRBV25-1 and TRBJ2-1, with 10 bases aligning to TRBD2. Trimming removed 4 bases from V and 7 bases from J; junction bases left unmatched: 13. CDR3 length equals 17 residues. Per germline, CDR1 MGHDK and CDR2 SYGVNS. CDR3 bases: TGTGCCAGCAGTGGAACACTAGCGGGATGGGCGAGGAATGAGCAGTTCTTC. It translates to CASSGTLAGWARNEQFF.

This chain uses TRBV19 with TRBJ1-6; no reliable D call. The CDR3 is 13 amino acids. V lost 5 bases to trimming and J lost 9 bases, with 11 bases between them. Per the germline V gene, CDR1 is LNHDA and CDR2 is SQIVND (reference sequence). This CDR3 is CASSGPTTSPLHF. The CDR3 coding sequence is TGTGCCAGTAGTGGACCGACTACTTCACCCCTCCACTTT.

The chain recombines TRBV7-2 with TRBJ1-1; a weak D match, TRBD1 (6 bases). The V gene lost 2 bases and the J gene lost 0 bases, with 13 bases spanning the gap. Germline V gene sequence: CDR1 SGHTA, CDR2 FQGNSA. CDR3 length: 16 amino acids. The DNA for the CDR3 is TGTGCCAGCAGCTTAACGGGGGGCGGAATGAACACTGAAGCTTTCTTT. The encoded protein is CASSLTGGGMNTEAFF.

This rearrangement joins TRBV7-9 to TRBJ2-7; 9 bases are shared with TRBD1. This CDR3 has 14 residues. The V gene's germline CDR1 is SEHNR and CDR2 FQNEAQ (reference sequence). The V segment lost 5 bases and the J segment 5 bases; nucleotides outside the gene matches: 7. The CDR3 reads CASSRDRVSDEQYF. For the CDR3, the DNA is TGTGCCAGCAGCCGGGACAGGGTTAGCGACGAGCAGTACTTC. The whole variable domain, filled in from reference TRBV7-9 and TRBJ2-7, reads DTGVSQNPRHKITKRGQNVTFRCDPISEHNRLYWYRQTLGQGPEFLTYFQNEAQLEKSRLLSDRFSAERPKGSFSTLEIQRTEQGDSAMYLCASSRDRVSDEQYFGPGTRLTVT.

This sequence joins TRBV14 and TRBJ2-7; D gene ambiguous. The germline V and J ends were trimmed by 1 base and 2 bases, with 9 bases remaining between them. Germline V gene data show CDR1 as SGHDN and CDR2 as FVKESK. This CDR3 has 14 amino acids. In nucleotides, the CDR3 is TGTGCCAGCAGCCAAGGTTTGGGTCCCTACGAGCAGTACTTC. Its translation is CASSQGLGPYEQYF.

Only a few counts were recorded for this clone. The chain combines TRBV6-1 with TRBJ1-1; 9 bases agree with TRBD1. Per germline, CDR1 MNHNS and CDR2 SASEGT. The V and J ends lost 2 bases and 5 bases, in that order; junction bases with no gene match: 3. This CDR3 spans 14 amino acids. CDR3 coding DNA: TGTGCCAGCAGTGAAAACAGGGGGCGGACTGAAGCTTTCTTT. The encoded protein is CASSENRGRTEAFF.

The chain employs TRBV21-1 and TRBJ1-3; TRBD1, the table's D call, was not compared with the DNA. TRBV21-1 is noted as a pseudogene. The CDR3 loop spans 17 amino acids. The DNA for the CDR3 is TGTGCCAGCAGCAAAGTTGCCAGGCAGACCTCTGGAAACACCATATATTTT. This gives the protein CASSKVARQTSGNTIYF.

This chain's CDR3 is CASSPPKYEQYF. The CDR3 DNA follows: TGTGCCAGCAGCCCGCCTAAGTACGAGCAGTACTTC. The chain links TRBV7-9 to TRBJ2-7; D remains ambiguous. The V and J ends lost 5 bases and 4 bases respectively, with 9 bases between them. The CDR3 extends over 12 amino acids. Per the germline V gene, CDR1 is SEHNR and CDR2 is FQNEAQ (reference sequence).